Given below is one T cell receptor beta chain in context. Its antigen has not been determined. Per-base quality was not reported, and no clone a single base away is much larger than it. The donors were roughly 39 Caucasian individuals from Russia, aged roughly 6 to 100 years, who were systemically healthy. Roughly 10 milliliters of peripheral blood were drawn from each donor into EDTA-treated Vacutainer tubes. Ficoll-Paque density-gradient centrifugation was used to isolate PBMCs, with at least 7 million per sample. Trizol reagent was used to extract total RNA from PBMCs, with at least 6 micrograms per sample. For every donor, flow cytometry on a PBMC aliquot measured the percentage of naive CD45RAhigh/CD27high T cells. There are 14 amino acids in the CDR3, from cysteine to phenylalanine inclusive. The read is trimmed to its CDR3 DNA, 42 bases read in frame from base 1. From a lookup of the germline V gene, CDR1 and CDR2 are MGHDK and SYGVNS. V drops 4 bases and J drops 0 bases, leaving 7 bases in between.

The data were obtained in a study of blood T cells in healthy people across ages (dated by TCRdb to 2015 to 2017). As for the study more broadly: Template switching captured roughly one uniquely barcoded TCR beta cDNA molecule per two T cells in model experiments. The study analyzed two additional independent replicas of 1 million unique cDNA reads from the same blood draw for two donors, one aged 18 to 30 and one aged 80 or older. Using deep sequencing normalized with unique cDNA molecular identifiers, the study measured how TCR beta repertoire diversity changes with age. The donors were split into four age groups: young (average 16 years), middle-aged (39), aged (approximately 60) and long-lived (roughly 86).

Overall study outcomes, separate from this receptor: Estimates of total diversity based on one million sequenced T cells were considered lower bounds and underestimates. Conclusive comparison of naive and antigen-experienced compartments was prevented by the profiling of bulk unsorted PBMCs. Observed TCR beta diversity per million T cells fell roughly linearly with age, and a significant reduction was already apparent by age about 43. Observed TCR beta diversity correlated strongly with the percentage of naive T cells measured by flow cytometry. Donor CMV infection status was unknown, potentially confounding age-related changes in expanded clonotypes. Compared with the aged group, more naive CD4+ T cells, fewer expanded clones and increased TCR diversity were shown by the long-lived group, suggesting age selection.

Library preparation employed 5' RACE. Reads for this sample came from an Illumina HiSeq 2500. A second PCR of roughly 7 to 11 cycles was performed with a sample-barcoded 5' primer and a J-beta primer mix. A unique molecular identifier was introduced onto each TCR beta cDNA molecule by a template-switch 5' adaptor carrying 12 random nucleotides. Each sample yielded at least 3 million CDR3-containing paired-end reads. First-strand cDNA was synthesized from all RNA with the Mint cDNA synthesis kit, primed by a TRBC-specific oligonucleotide. Following uracil-DNA glycosylase treatment, all cDNA underwent a first 18-cycle PCR with the universal primers M1SS and BC2_uni_R. In the paper's pipeline: For normalization, 1 million high-quality reads, each with a distinct molecular identifier, were randomly selected from each sample. Instead of being binned into consensus sequences, reads with shared molecular identifiers were discarded. MiTCR, run with a Q25 quality threshold and the strictest error-elimination algorithm, handled CDR3 identification, clonotype clustering and error correction. A nonparametric unseen species model using Euler transformation provided a lower-bound estimate of total TCR beta diversity. TCRdb redid the processing of the public reads, applying fastp at Q25 and MiXCR, and retained in-frame beta chains. Every distinct CDR3 protein forms one entry, paired with its most common genes and DNA. TCRdb's processing, not the authors', yielded these V and J calls. This sample has 800,000 or so distinct CDR3 sequences in its table, and roughly 25% of those were observed once. The ten largest account for under 4.5% of the sample.

This sample also appeared in a second study, on T cells of mothers and their children. The second paper further reports: Nine systemically healthy Caucasian individuals served as donors, namely three mothers together with their six children. cDNA synthesis used all of the extracted RNA, with roughly 1.5 ug of RNA in each 15 ul reaction. Sample barcodes and 2-4 random nucleotides were added via the M1S primer in the second PCR. Over 9 million TCR beta CDR3 reads came from each mother, compared with around 3 million reads from each child. In both related and unrelated pairs, thymic selection shapes the output of TCR recombination in a similar way, with inherited differences having only a minor effect. Related mother-child pairs always showed normalized repertoire overlap that was slightly higher than in unrelated mother-child pairs, though the difference was never significant. Persistent microchimeric T cell clones were not detected, at a sensitivity of 85 to 100 clones per million clonotypes. To look for features that set related mother-child pairs apart from unrelated individuals, the researchers ran deep NGS to compare the TCR beta repertoires of mothers and children. Mothers averaged approximately 41 +/- 4 years of age and children averaged about 10 +/- 4 years. After adapter ligation was performed with NEBNext reagents, the libraries were sequenced on an Illumina HiSeq 2000 with 100+100 nt paired-end reads. To prevent cross-contamination, the mother and child libraries were prepared one month apart and sequenced in separate runs. For each donor, between about 500,000 and 2,000,000 distinct TCR beta clonotypes were identified. Naive TCR beta clonotypes were estimated from low-frequency clonotypes matched to each donor's FACS-determined naive share, without sorting.

The TCR was taken from a boy between 10 and 17 years old in good health. Specimen: blood. The chain joins TRBV25-1 to TRBJ1-3; a confident D gene designation cannot be given. The nucleotide sequence reads TGTGCCAGCAGTGTAGCAAGCTCTGGAAACACCATATATTTT. Translated, it gives CASSVASSGNTIYF. Beyond the CDR3, the reference TRBV25-1 and TRBJ1-3 genes provide the residues; the full variable domain reads: EADIYQTPRYLVIGTGKKITLECSQTMGHDKMYWYQQDPGMELHLIHYSYGVNSTEKGDLSSESTVSRIRTEHFPLTLESARPSHTSQYLCASSVASSGNTIYFGEGSWLTVV.